These 17 T cell receptor beta chains originate from one sample sequenced in a study of memory CD4+ T cells and cytomegalovirus serostatus. Only in-frame clones appear in the TCRdb table, and some are missing; sequencing was by immunoSEQ multiplex PCR. Of about 57,000 clones in the sample, roughly 80% are singletons; the top ten hold approximately 0.82%. Single viable CD3+CD4+CD8-CD45RO+ cells were sorted as the memory CD4+ T cells. Sequenced input: memory CD4+ T cells from blood. These TCRs come from an adult in good health and CMV-seronegative.

V and J are TRBV7-2 and TRBJ2-7, with D perhaps TRBD1 (5 bases). The V gene lost 5 bases and the J gene lost 3 bases, with 11 bases spanning the gap. The CDR3 runs to 13 residues. Germline V gives CDR1 SGHTA, CDR2 FQGNSA. The CDR3: CASSQGLYYEQYF. The CDR3 nucleotides read TGTGCCAGCAGCCAGGGCCTTTACTACGAGCAGTACTTC.

This chain links TRBV19 with TRBJ2-3; 10 positions agree with TRBD2. This CDR3 is built from 14 residues. Trimming took 5 bases from V and 3 from J; bases not matched to a gene: 2. Germline V gene data show CDR1 as LNHDA and CDR2 as SQIVND (reference sequence). CDR3 loop: CASSLTSGTDTQYF. The CDR3 DNA sequence: TGTGCCAGTAGTCTGACTAGCGGGACAGATACGCAGTATTTT.

The rearrangement links TRBV11-2 to TRBJ2-3, with D hard to call. V shed 2 bases and J shed 11 bases, with 14 bases lying between them. Germline V lookup: CDR1 SGHAT, CDR2 FQNNGV. The CDR3 has 13 residues. DNA for the CDR3: TGTGCCAGCAGCTTACCCCCGACCAAGGTGCAGTATTTT. Translated: CASSLPPTKVQYF.

This chain joins TRBV28 and TRBJ2-1; D call uncertain. The CDR3 has 16 residues. Germline V gene lookup returns CDR1 MDHEN and CDR2 SYDVKM. Trimming cost V 4 bases and J 4 bases, with 17 bases left between them. The CDR3 DNA sequence: TGTGCCAGCAGTTCCCATGATCCCCGGCTATACAATGAGCAGTTCTTC. Its translation: CASSSHDPRLYNEQFF.

The rearrangement links TRBV2 to TRBJ2-7; no reliable D call. V lost 7 bases and J 1 base, leaving 11 bases between the germline ends. Germline V CDR1 and CDR2: SNHLY, FYNNEI. The CDR3 runs to 13 residues. DNA of the CDR3: TGTGCCAGCACCCCGTCTCGGTCCTACGAGCAGTACTTC. This sequence encodes CASTPSRSYEQYF.

The rearrangement uses TRBV4-1 and TRBJ2-1; D possibly uses TRBD1 or TRBD2 (5 bases each). Deletions cut 4 bases from V and 13 bases from J, with 20 bases between. The CDR3 has 14 residues. Germline CDR1 reads MGHRA; CDR2 reads YSYEKL. The CDR3 region is CASSREATTRDQFF. The DNA for the CDR3 is TGCGCCAGCAGCCGAGAGGCAACTACCCGGGACCAGTTCTTC.

The gene calls are TRBV2 and TRBJ2-3, with 9 bases matching TRBD2. The CDR3 extends over 15 amino acids. Germline trimming cut 8 bases from V and 1 base from J; bases unmatched to any gene: 7. Germline V gene sequence: CDR1 SNHLY, CDR2 FYNNEI. The CDR3 bases are TGTGCCAGCCATCTCTTAGCGGGGGGCACAGATACGCAGTATTTT. Amino acid sequence: CASHLLAGGTDTQYF.

This clone was recorded a few times. This chain links TRBV5-1 with TRBJ2-5, with 7 bases lining up with TRBD1. This CDR3 spans 16 amino acids. The germline V gene has CDR1 SGHRS and CDR2 YFSETQ. The V gene end was trimmed by 4 bases and the J gene end by 0 bases; junction bases not matched to a gene: 9. The CDR3 DNA follows: TGCGCCAGCAGCCCCCTAGGGGGCCGGTACCAAGAGACCCAGTACTTC. Translating gives CASSPLGGRYQETQYF.

The chain carries TRBV19 and TRBJ1-1; D call uncertain. CDR3 size: 15 residues. Trimming removed 0 bases from V and 1 base from J, with 9 bases in between. The germline CDR1 and CDR2 sequences are LNHDA and SQIVND (reference sequence). CDR3 residues: CASSIDPQPNTEAFF. In DNA, the CDR3 is TGTGCCAGTAGTATAGACCCACAACCGAACACTGAAGCTTTCTTT.

The gene calls are TRBV5-1 and TRBJ2-1; possible D gene TRBD2, 6 bases. CDR3 size: 16 residues. V dropped 1 base and J dropped 2 bases, with 13 bases sitting between them. CDR1 is SGHRS, CDR2 YFSETQ, per germline. CDR3 nucleotide sequence: TGCGCCAGCAGCTTGCTCCCAGCGGGTACCTACAATGAGCAGTTCTTC. This translates into CASSLLPAGTYNEQFF.

This chain links TRBV5-6 with TRBJ2-7; 11 positions agree with TRBD1. Germline values: CDR1 SGHDT, CDR2 YYEEEE. The ends lost 3 bases at V and 5 bases at J; junction bases unmatched: 7. This CDR3 contains 15 residues. This CDR3 reads CASSWTGGAVHEQYF. The CDR3 nucleotides are TGTGCCAGCAGCTGGACAGGGGGCGCGGTCCACGAGCAGTACTTC.

This clone occurred a few times. DNA of the CDR3: TGCGCCAGCAGCTTGGCCTCAGGGGGCGTGGGCAATGAGCAGTTCTTC. The encoded protein is CASSLASGGVGNEQFF. This chain uses TRBV5-1 with TRBJ2-1; 8 bases line up with TRBD1. The CDR3 consists of 16 residues. J gave up 6 bases and V 0 bases, and 8 bases lay outside the gene matches. Germline CDR1 and CDR2: SGHRS and YFSETQ.

This clone was detected only a few times. This sequence joins TRBV10-3 and TRBJ1-3, with D unclear. CDR3 length: 12 amino acids. Germline CDR1 and CDR2: ENHRY and SYGVKD. V dropped 8 bases and J dropped 8 bases, with 13 bases sitting between them. In DNA form, the CDR3 reads TGTGCCATCCGATCAGTTCTCGACACCATATATTTT. Translated, it gives CAIRSVLDTIYF.

The rearrangement joins TRBV15 to TRBJ2-4; 7 bases map to TRBD1. Germline values: CDR1 LNHNV, CDR2 YYDKDF (reference sequence). The CDR3 covers 17 residues. V trimming: 2 bases; J trimming: 0 bases; junction bases outside the gene matches: 7. In DNA form, the CDR3 reads TGTGCCACCAGCAGACAACTTGGGACAGCAGCCAAAAACATTCAGTACTTC. It yields the protein CATSRQLGTAAKNIQYF.

The chain is built from TRBV19 and TRBJ2-7, with D tentatively TRBD2 (5 bases). CDR3 length: 16 residues. V was trimmed by 5 bases and J by 2 bases, leaving 19 bases between them. Germline V CDR1 and CDR2: LNHDA, SQIVND (reference sequence). CDR3 coding DNA: TGTGCCAGTAGTCCAGGCTCGAGGAGGTGGCCCTACGAGCAGTACTTC. Protein sequence: CASSPGSRRWPYEQYF.

Comment on this clone: Germline and junction disagree at one end, which may indicate a read error. The J gene is TRBJ2-1, the V gene TRBV30; D is uncertain. Germline-derived CDR1 and CDR2 are GTSNPN and SVGIG (reference sequence). There are 13 residues in the CDR3. The CDR3 spells CAWASWLASRCIF. Written as DNA, the CDR3 is TGTGCCTGGGCCTCCTGGCTCGCTTCCCGGTGTATCTTC.

The chain is built from TRBV10-3 and TRBJ2-3; tentatively, D is TRBD1 (6 bases). Per the germline V gene, CDR1 is ENHRY and CDR2 is SYGVKD. The CDR3 loop spans 15 amino acids. V shed 8 bases and J shed 4 bases, with 19 bases lying between them. The CDR3, as DNA: TGTGCCATCGCTGACAGGACAGTCCACCCAGATACGCAGTATTTT. Its translation is CAIADRTVHPDTQYF.